This T cell receptor (beta chain) stems from a study of T cells after yellow fever vaccination. About the research overall: Fractions with few cells were prepared using SMART-Seq v4 Ultra Low Input.

This clonotype was observed a few times. This CDR3 is built from 15 residues. The germline V gene encodes CDR1 SGHKS and CDR2 YYEKEE (reference sequence). Between the trimmed V and J ends, which lost 2 bases and 2 bases, there was a span of 10 bases. UMIs and a universal primer site were added when TCR cDNA was made by 5'RACE template switching. Via MiXCR, TCRdb re-called the 5' RACE reads, giving one row per CDR3 protein. The repertoire holds about 300,000 distinct CDR3 sequences, with about 6.6% as singletons. The chain combines TRBV5-5 with TRBJ2-2; D unresolved. This sample comprised PBMCs, obtained about 49 days after the first yellow fever vaccination. The receptor comes from a man aged 18 to 29 who received the YFV17D yellow fever vaccine. This CDR3 reads CASSLGPINTGELFF. CDR3 DNA: TGTGCCAGCAGCTTAGGACCGATAAACACCGGGGAGCTGTTTTTT.